These 5 T cell receptor beta chains were sequenced from one sample in a study of blood T cell repertoires in COVID-19. Some clones are missing from TCRdb's copy, which holds only in-frame ones; the method was immunoSEQ multiplex PCR. The sample has 250,000 to 300,000 clones, just under 90% seen once. The material sequenced was PBMCs or T cells enriched from blood (not recorded which). These receptors all stem from a woman aged 60-70 years who had recovered from COVID-19.

The V and J genes are TRBV2 and TRBJ2-6, with D unresolved. In germline, CDR1 is SNHLY, CDR2 FYNNEI. CDR3 length equals 15 residues. Trimming removed 2 bases at V and 4 bases at J, with 9 bases between. The CDR3 DNA is TGTGCCAGCAGTGAATCTAGTAGGGGGGCCAACGTCCTGACTTTC. Its protein is CASSESSRGANVLTF.

This clone occurred once. The chain couples TRBV28 to TRBJ1-5; 7 bases line up with TRBD1. Germline V gene data show CDR1 as MDHEN and CDR2 as SYDVKM. CDR3 length: 14 amino acids. Losses at the gene ends were 6 bases for V and 6 bases for J; bases not matched to a gene: 8. The chain's CDR3 is CASSLQGRIQPQHF. CDR3 nucleotide sequence: TGTGCCAGCAGCTTACAGGGGCGAATTCAGCCCCAGCATTTT.

The chain links TRBV28 to TRBJ2-2, with D possibly TRBD1 on 6 matching bases. Between the trimmed V and J ends, which lost 5 bases and 3 bases, there was a span of 13 bases. The CDR3 totals 15 residues. Germline CDR1 MDHEN, CDR2 SYDVKM. The CDR3 is CASSTLTGHTGELFF. The CDR3 coding sequence is TGTGCCAGCAGTACCCTTACAGGGCACACCGGGGAGCTGTTTTTT.

CDR3 protein: CASSIPGLGYEQYF. CDR3 coding DNA: TGTGCCAGCAGCATACCGGGACTAGGATACGAGCAGTACTTC. V and J are TRBV3-1 (or the pseudogene TRBV3-2) and TRBJ2-7, with TRBD2 matching 8 bases. Germline assignment: CDR1 LGHDT and CDR2 YNNKEL (reference sequence). CDR3 length: 14 amino acids. V was pared by 5 bases and J by 4 bases, with 7 bases of the junction left unmatched.

The gene calls are TRBV7-9 and TRBJ2-1, with D perhaps TRBD1 (5 bases). V lost 5 bases and J lost 7, with 9 bases in between. The CDR3 runs to 12 residues. CDR1 is SEHNR, CDR2 FQNEAQ, per germline (reference sequence). This CDR3 is CASSPDSNEQFF. CDR3 bases: TGTGCCAGCAGCCCTGACAGTAATGAGCAGTTCTTC.